The clone carrying this T cell receptor (beta chain) occurred many times. Its antigen is as yet unknown. Germline trimming cut 5 bases from V and 8 bases from J; bases unmatched to any gene: 14. Per the germline V gene, CDR1 is MDHEN and CDR2 is SYDVKM. The CDR3 contains 16 residues. These data come from a study of molecular identifiers for immune sequencing clone quantification. Study context: Replicates partitioned RNA from about 20,000 or 100,000 naive CD8 cells into five parts, sequencing four. Findings and caveats of the study: Clone sizes that are highly expanded could be underestimated when identical TCR molecules share a barcode. Spiked-in Jurkat TCR RNA corresponding to one cell was reported as detectable against about 1 million naive cells.

Via MiXCR, TCRdb re-called the PCR reads, giving one row per CDR3 protein. The data contain 35,000 or so distinct CDR3 sequences, about 18% of them singletons. This chain joins TRBV28 and TRBJ2-4; 8 nucleotides align to TRBD1. The receptor's source is a human donor in good health. Some libraries in this study had Jurkat cell RNA spiked in. The sample comprised naive CD8+ T cells from blood, with Jurkat cell RNA spiked in. Subset: FACS-sorted CD8+CD4-CCR7+CD45RA+ naive T cells. CDR3 sequence (DNA): TGTGCCAGCAGTCCTCGGACAGGGCTAAAATGGGACATTCAGTACTTC. Amino acids: CASSPRTGLKWDIQYF.